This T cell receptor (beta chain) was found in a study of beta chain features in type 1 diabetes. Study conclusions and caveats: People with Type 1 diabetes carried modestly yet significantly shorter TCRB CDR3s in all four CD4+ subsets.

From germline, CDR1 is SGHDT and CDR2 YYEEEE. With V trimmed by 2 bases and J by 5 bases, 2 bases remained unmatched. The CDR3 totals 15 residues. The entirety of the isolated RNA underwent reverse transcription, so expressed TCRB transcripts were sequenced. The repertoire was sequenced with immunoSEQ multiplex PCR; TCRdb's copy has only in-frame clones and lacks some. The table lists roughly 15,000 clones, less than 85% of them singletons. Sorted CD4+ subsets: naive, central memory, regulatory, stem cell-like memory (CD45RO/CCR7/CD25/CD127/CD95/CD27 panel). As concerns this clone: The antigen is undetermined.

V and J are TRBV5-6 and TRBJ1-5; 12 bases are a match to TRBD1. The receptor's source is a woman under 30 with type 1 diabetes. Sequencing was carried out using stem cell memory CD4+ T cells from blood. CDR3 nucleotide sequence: TGTGCCAGCAGCTTAGGGACAGGGGGCGATCAGCCCCAGCATTTT. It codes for CASSLGTGGDQPQHF.